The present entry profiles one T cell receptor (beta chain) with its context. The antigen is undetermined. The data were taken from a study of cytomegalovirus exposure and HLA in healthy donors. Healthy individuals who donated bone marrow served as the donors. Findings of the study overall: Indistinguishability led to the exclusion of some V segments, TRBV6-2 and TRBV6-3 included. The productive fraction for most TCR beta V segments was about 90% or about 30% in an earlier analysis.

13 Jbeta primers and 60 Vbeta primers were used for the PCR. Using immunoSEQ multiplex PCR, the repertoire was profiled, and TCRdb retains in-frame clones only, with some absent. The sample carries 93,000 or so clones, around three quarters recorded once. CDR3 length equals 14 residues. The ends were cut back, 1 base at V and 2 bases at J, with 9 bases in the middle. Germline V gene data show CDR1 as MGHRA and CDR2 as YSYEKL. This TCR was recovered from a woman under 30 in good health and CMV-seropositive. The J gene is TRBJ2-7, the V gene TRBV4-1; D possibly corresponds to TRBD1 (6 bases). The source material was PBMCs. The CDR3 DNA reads TGCGCCAGCAGCCAAGGGGGGCGCACCTACGAGCAGTACTTC. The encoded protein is CASSQGGRTYEQYF.